The entry below gives a single T cell receptor (beta chain) sequence along with its context. Its antigen is still unknown. The V gene end was trimmed by 2 bases and the J gene end by 4 bases; junction bases not matched to a gene: 4. The CDR3 covers 13 residues. Germline V gene lookup returns CDR1 GTSNPN and CDR2 SVGIG (reference sequence). This record belongs to a study of beta chain features in type 1 diabetes. Study observations and caveats: Cells carrying high TCR expression could end up over-represented when cDNA is sequenced. For Type 1 diabetes patients, all four CD4+ subsets carried TCRB CDR3s that were moderately but significantly shorter.

Investigators reverse transcribed all isolated RNA, so they sequenced expressed TCRB transcripts. Profiling relied on immunoSEQ multiplex PCR, and the TCRdb table lists in-frame clones only, not all of them. This sample has about 170,000 clones, with approximately 7.9% found just once. Naive, central memory, regulatory and stem cell-like memory cells within the CD4+ compartment were sorted using CD45RO/CCR7/CD25/CD127/CD95/CD27. Specimen: central memory CD4+ T cells from blood. The TCR was taken from a man aged 18 to 29 with type 1 diabetes. The chain links TRBV30 to TRBJ1-2, with TRBD1 matching over 7 bases. Written as DNA, the CDR3 is TGTGCCTGGAGTCTACAGGGGCCCTATGGCTACACCTTC. Translated: CAWSLQGPYGYTF.